The 27 T cell receptor beta chains below were found in one sample sequenced in a study of CD8 T cells in Susac syndrome. Random hexamers were used to reverse transcribe about 0.5 to 1 ug of RNA. Each CDR3 protein gets one entry after TCRdb re-called the immunoSEQ multiplex PCR reads with MiXCR. Found here are roughly 130,000 distinct CDR3 sequences, 90% to 95% of them singletons; the top ten hold approximately 0.12%. Sequencing was done on a sample of CD4+ T cells from PBMCs. The source is a human donor in good health.

V usage is TRBV7-2 and J usage is TRBJ2-1; TRBD2 matches 13 bases. V lost 5 bases to trimming and J lost 6 bases; unmatched junction nucleotides: 10. The CDR3 runs 17 residues. Germline lookup yields CDR1 SGHTA and CDR2 FQGNSA. The CDR3 sequence is CASSPAGTSGIVNEQFF. In DNA, the CDR3 is TGTGCCAGCAGCCCAGCCGGGACTAGCGGGATAGTCAATGAGCAGTTCTTC.

The rearrangement joins TRBV12-3 or TRBV12-4 to TRBJ2-6; D is unresolved. With 8 bases removed from V and 2 bases from J, the gap between germline ends came to 7 bases. This CDR3 comprises 13 residues. The CDR3, as DNA: TGTGCCAGCCAAGTCCCTGGGGCCAACGTCCTGACTTTC. It is translated as CASQVPGANVLTF.

The chain carries TRBV7-9 and TRBJ2-5; D is unclear. V was pared by 5 bases and J by 2 bases, with 12 bases between. Germline V lookup: CDR1 SEHNR, CDR2 FQNEAQ (reference sequence). The CDR3 contains 14 residues. The CDR3 bases are TGTGCCAGCAGCCCAGAGTCTACTCAAGAGACCCAGTACTTC. Translating it yields CASSPESTQETQYF.

In DNA, the CDR3 is TGTGCCAGCAGCCAAGATATCGGCGGGCAGGTTAATGGGGCCAACGTCCTGACTTTC. It yields the protein CASSQDIGGQVNGANVLTF. This rearrangement joins TRBV3-1 to TRBJ2-6; perhaps TRBD2 as D (5 bases). The V gene's germline CDR1 is LGHDT and CDR2 YNNKEL (reference sequence). The V end lost 0 bases, the J end lost 3 bases, and 18 bases lay between the germline ends. This CDR3 is 19 amino acids long.

V gene TRBV18 combines with J gene TRBJ2-7; D gene uncertain. Germline V gene sequence: CDR1 KGHSH, CDR2 LQKENI. Trimming removed 3 bases at V and 6 bases at J, with 18 bases between. This CDR3 region has 15 residues. The CDR3 region has the DNA TGTGCCAGCTCACCTGTGGAGAAAAGGTACGGCGAGCAGTACTTC. Residues: CASSPVEKRYGEQYF.

The CDR3 nucleotides read TGTGCCAGCAGTTTACTCCCCCGAGGTCAGCCCCAGCATTTT. Translating gives CASSLLPRGQPQHF. This chain joins TRBV28 and TRBJ1-5; no reliable D call. Trimming shortened V by 2 bases and J by 6 bases, and 11 bases separated the two germline ends. The CDR3 contains 14 residues. The germline CDR1 and CDR2 sequences are MDHEN and SYDVKM.

The J gene is TRBJ2-6, the V gene TRBV7-6, with 7 nucleotides matching TRBD1. The V segment lost 5 bases and the J segment 0 bases; nucleotides outside the gene matches: 10. The CDR3 totals 18 residues. CDR1 SGHVS and CDR2 FNYEAQ come from the germline V gene. The CDR3 DNA reads as TGTGCCAGCAGCCCTGGACAGGCTATGAGCTCTGGGGCCAACGTCCTGACTTTC. Its translation is CASSPGQAMSSGANVLTF.

The chain carries TRBV3-1 and TRBJ2-7; the D is unclear. This CDR3 region has 12 residues. V was trimmed by 2 bases and J by 3 bases, leaving 5 bases between them. CDR1 is LGHDT and CDR2 is YNNKEL in the germline V gene (reference sequence). CDR3 protein: CASSQRHYEQYF. DNA of the CDR3: TGTGCCAGCAGCCAAAGGCACTACGAGCAGTACTTC.

The rearrangement uses TRBV19 and TRBJ2-7; D may be TRBD1 (6 bases). CDR1 LNHDA and CDR2 SQIVND come from the germline V gene (reference sequence). This CDR3 region has 14 residues. V lost 8 bases to trimming and J lost 0 bases, with 14 bases between them. The CDR3 region has the DNA TGTGCCAGTCGGCCGGGACATAGCTCCTACGAGCAGTACTTC. Translating it yields CASRPGHSSYEQYF. The whole variable domain, remainder taken from reference TRBV19 and TRBJ2-7, is DGGITQSPKYLFRKEGQNVTLSCEQNLNHDAMYWYRQDPGQGLRLIYYSQIVNDFQKGDIAEGYSVSREKKESFPLTVTSAQKNPTAFYLCASRPGHSSYEQYFGPGTRLTVT.

The chain combines TRBV29-1 with TRBJ2-3, with 9 bases fitting TRBD1. There are 13 residues in the CDR3. Looked up from germline, CDR1 is SQVTM and CDR2 is ANQGSEA. V shed 7 bases and J 5 bases; nucleotides not matched to a gene: 7. As DNA, the CDR3 is TGCAGCGGACAACAGGGGGCCGGAGATACGCAGTATTTT. Its protein is CSGQQGAGDTQYF.

The gene calls are TRBV21-1 and TRBJ1-2. TRBV21-1 is labeled a pseudogene. This CDR3 comprises 15 residues. The CDR3 region has the DNA TGTGCCAGCAGACAGCCCCGGGGACGCTACTATGGCTACACCTTC. This translates into CASRQPRGRYYGYTF.

This clonotype was counted between two and nine times. This sequence joins TRBV3-1 and TRBJ2-7; 11 bases line up with TRBD2. The V segment lost 0 bases and the J segment 4 bases; nucleotides outside the gene matches: 2. CDR1 and CDR2 from the germline V gene are LGHDT and YNNKEL (reference sequence). The CDR3 has 15 residues. The CDR3 region has the DNA TGTGCCAGCAGCCAAGAGCGACTAGCGGGATACGAGCAGTACTTC. It encodes CASSQERLAGYEQYF.

This rearrangement joins TRBV28 to TRBJ1-2; maybe TRBD1 (5 bases). CDR1 MDHEN and CDR2 SYDVKM come from the germline V gene. Between the trimmed V and J ends, which lost 5 bases and 10 bases, there was a span of 20 bases. The CDR3 is 14 residues long. CDR3 bases: TGTGCCAGCAGTCTCCCCAAGACTAGGGGTGACTACACCTTC. Protein sequence: CASSLPKTRGDYTF.

This chain uses TRBV18 with TRBJ2-7; no firm D call. V lost 2 bases and J lost 3, with 14 bases in between. The germline gives CDR1 KGHSH, CDR2 LQKENI. CDR3 length: 15 residues. CDR3 bases: TGTGCCAGCTCACCAAGTCAGGCTGACATCTACGAGCAGTACTTC. This gives the protein CASSPSQADIYEQYF.

The rearrangement links TRBV3-1 to TRBJ2-5; 8 nucleotides agree with TRBD2. The germline CDR1 and CDR2 sequences are LGHDT and YNNKEL (reference sequence). The CDR3 covers 15 residues. The V gene end was trimmed by 1 base and the J gene end by 7 bases; junction bases not matched to a gene: 8. The CDR3 region is CASSQGQRELATQYF. The CDR3 coding sequence is TGTGCCAGCAGCCAAGGCCAGCGGGAGCTTGCGACCCAGTACTTC.

Only one count was recorded for this clonotype. One end of the junction fails to match germline, which may point to a read error. The chain is built from TRBV12-3 or TRBV12-4 and TRBJ2-1; D might be TRBD1 (6 bases). The CDR3 extends over 14 amino acids. The CDR3 spells CASGFQGSYNEQFF. The CDR3 coding sequence is TGTGCCAGCGGTTTTCAGGGGTCCTACAATGAGCAGTTCTTC.

This chain connects TRBV7-6 to TRBJ2-3; possible D gene TRBD1, 6 bases. Between the trimmed V and J ends, which lost 1 base and 2 bases, there was a span of 10 bases. CDR1 and CDR2 from the germline V gene are SGHVS and FNYEAQ. CDR3 length: 15 residues. The CDR3 sequence: CASSLGQDITDTQYF. The CDR3 DNA sequence: TGTGCCAGCAGCTTAGGACAGGATATCACAGATACGCAGTATTTT.

The CDR3 DNA reads TGTGCCAGCAGCTTAGGACAGGCAAGGAGTGAAAAACTGTTTTTT. It encodes CASSLGQARSEKLFF. The chain carries TRBV7-9 and TRBJ1-4; a weak D match, TRBD1 (6 bases). The CDR3 length is 15 residues. Germline CDR1 is SEHNR and CDR2 is FQNEAQ (reference sequence). Deletions cut 1 base from V and 7 bases from J, with 13 bases between.

The chain links TRBV7-2 to TRBJ2-7, with D hard to call. Per the germline V gene, CDR1 is SGHTA and CDR2 is FQGNSA. V dropped 5 bases and J dropped 4 bases, with 12 bases sitting between them. This CDR3 has 13 amino acids. This CDR3 reads CASSPPVGYEQYF. The CDR3 nucleotides read TGTGCCAGCAGCCCCCCCGTCGGGTACGAGCAGTACTTC.

The genes are TRBV27 and TRBJ1-1; 9 nucleotides align to TRBD1. In germline, CDR1 is MNHEY, CDR2 SMNVEV (reference sequence). This CDR3 has 15 residues. Losses at the gene ends were 5 bases for V and 6 bases for J; bases not matched to a gene: 10. The CDR3 loop is CASSRTTGGRSEAFF. The CDR3 bases are TGTGCCAGCAGTCGGACGACAGGGGGAAGATCTGAAGCTTTCTTT.

This clonotype was recorded once. The rearrangement joins TRBV29-1 to TRBJ2-5; 10 bases agree with TRBD2. The CDR3 is 14 residues long. Germline V gene data show CDR1 as SQVTM and CDR2 as ANQGSEA. The trim removed 5 bases at V and 4 bases at J, leaving 7 bases unmatched. DNA of the CDR3: TGCAGCGTTAACCTAGCGGGAGCTACAGAGACCCAGTACTTC. It codes for CSVNLAGATETQYF. Complete variable domain (other parts from reference TRBV29-1 and TRBJ2-5): SAVISQKPSRDICQRGTSLTIQCQVDSQVTMMFWYRQQPGQSLTLIATANQGSEATYESGFVIDKFPISRPNLTFSTLTVSNMSPEDSSIYLCSVNLAGATETQYFGPGTRLLVL.

The chain combines TRBV7-9 with TRBJ2-4; D uncertain. This CDR3 comprises 15 residues. With 6 bases removed from V and 6 bases from J, the gap between germline ends came to 18 bases. From germline, CDR1 is SEHNR and CDR2 FQNEAQ (reference sequence). The CDR3 nucleotides read TGTGCCAGCAGTTTAACGGGTGGAGCCGGAAACATTCAGTACTTC. Encoded protein: CASSLTGGAGNIQYF.

In its sample, this clonotype was seen once. V and J are TRBV28 and TRBJ2-1; D unresolved. With 5 bases removed from V and 12 bases from J, the gap between germline ends came to 14 bases. The CDR3 totals 12 residues. CDR1 MDHEN and CDR2 SYDVKM come from the germline V gene. The CDR3 here is CASSPPQETQFF. The CDR3 bases are TGTGCCAGCAGTCCTCCCCAGGAGACGCAGTTCTTC.

The chain links TRBV15 to TRBJ2-6, with 7 bases that match TRBD1. The CDR3 has 17 residues. V dropped 5 bases and J dropped 2; count of bases not matched to a gene: 9. From germline, CDR1 is LNHNV and CDR2 YYDKDF (reference sequence). CDR3 nucleotides: TGTGCCACCAGCGGCAGACAGGGAGCAACTGGGGCCAACGTCCTGACTTTC. Its translation: CATSGRQGATGANVLTF.

The chain combines TRBV6-5 with TRBJ2-2; D gene unclear. Trimming pared 6 bases from V and 1 base from J, leaving 3 bases between. Germline V CDR1 and CDR2: MNHEY, SVGAGI. This CDR3 is built from 12 residues. CDR3 DNA: TGTGCCAGCAGAAGGAACACCGGGGAGCTGTTTTTT. It is translated as CASRRNTGELFF.

The CDR3: CSVGRGTGGDTEAFF. The DNA of the CDR3 is TGCAGCGTTGGGCGAGGAACAGGGGGCGACACTGAAGCTTTCTTT. This chain connects TRBV29-1 to TRBJ1-1; 9 positions agree with TRBD1. The CDR3 sequence is 15 residues long. J was trimmed by 3 bases and V by 4 bases; bases with no gene match: 9. Looked up from germline, CDR1 is SQVTM and CDR2 is ANQGSEA.

V and J are TRBV5-1 and TRBJ2-7, with D perhaps matching TRBD1 or TRBD2 (5 bases each). V was shortened by 6 bases and J by 2 bases, with 15 bases between the two germline ends. The germline V gene has CDR1 SGHRS and CDR2 YFSETQ. The CDR3 is 14 residues long. The CDR3 sequence: CASKAGTGPYEQYF. As DNA, the CDR3 is TGCGCCAGCAAAGCCGGGACCGGCCCCTACGAGCAGTACTTC.